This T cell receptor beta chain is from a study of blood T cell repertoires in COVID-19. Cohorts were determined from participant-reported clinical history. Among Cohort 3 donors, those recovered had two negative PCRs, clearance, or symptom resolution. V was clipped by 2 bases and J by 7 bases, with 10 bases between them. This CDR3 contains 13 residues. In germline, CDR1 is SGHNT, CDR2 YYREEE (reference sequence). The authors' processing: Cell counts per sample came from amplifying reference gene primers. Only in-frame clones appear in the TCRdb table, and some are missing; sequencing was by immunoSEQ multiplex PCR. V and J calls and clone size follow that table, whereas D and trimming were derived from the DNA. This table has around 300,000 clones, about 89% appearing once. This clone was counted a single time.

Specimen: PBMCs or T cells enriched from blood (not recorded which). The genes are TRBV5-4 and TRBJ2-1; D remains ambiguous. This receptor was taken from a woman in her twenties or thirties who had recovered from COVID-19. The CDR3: CASSFRSENEQFF. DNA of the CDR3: TGTGCCAGCAGCTTTCGGTCGGAGAATGAGCAGTTCTTC.